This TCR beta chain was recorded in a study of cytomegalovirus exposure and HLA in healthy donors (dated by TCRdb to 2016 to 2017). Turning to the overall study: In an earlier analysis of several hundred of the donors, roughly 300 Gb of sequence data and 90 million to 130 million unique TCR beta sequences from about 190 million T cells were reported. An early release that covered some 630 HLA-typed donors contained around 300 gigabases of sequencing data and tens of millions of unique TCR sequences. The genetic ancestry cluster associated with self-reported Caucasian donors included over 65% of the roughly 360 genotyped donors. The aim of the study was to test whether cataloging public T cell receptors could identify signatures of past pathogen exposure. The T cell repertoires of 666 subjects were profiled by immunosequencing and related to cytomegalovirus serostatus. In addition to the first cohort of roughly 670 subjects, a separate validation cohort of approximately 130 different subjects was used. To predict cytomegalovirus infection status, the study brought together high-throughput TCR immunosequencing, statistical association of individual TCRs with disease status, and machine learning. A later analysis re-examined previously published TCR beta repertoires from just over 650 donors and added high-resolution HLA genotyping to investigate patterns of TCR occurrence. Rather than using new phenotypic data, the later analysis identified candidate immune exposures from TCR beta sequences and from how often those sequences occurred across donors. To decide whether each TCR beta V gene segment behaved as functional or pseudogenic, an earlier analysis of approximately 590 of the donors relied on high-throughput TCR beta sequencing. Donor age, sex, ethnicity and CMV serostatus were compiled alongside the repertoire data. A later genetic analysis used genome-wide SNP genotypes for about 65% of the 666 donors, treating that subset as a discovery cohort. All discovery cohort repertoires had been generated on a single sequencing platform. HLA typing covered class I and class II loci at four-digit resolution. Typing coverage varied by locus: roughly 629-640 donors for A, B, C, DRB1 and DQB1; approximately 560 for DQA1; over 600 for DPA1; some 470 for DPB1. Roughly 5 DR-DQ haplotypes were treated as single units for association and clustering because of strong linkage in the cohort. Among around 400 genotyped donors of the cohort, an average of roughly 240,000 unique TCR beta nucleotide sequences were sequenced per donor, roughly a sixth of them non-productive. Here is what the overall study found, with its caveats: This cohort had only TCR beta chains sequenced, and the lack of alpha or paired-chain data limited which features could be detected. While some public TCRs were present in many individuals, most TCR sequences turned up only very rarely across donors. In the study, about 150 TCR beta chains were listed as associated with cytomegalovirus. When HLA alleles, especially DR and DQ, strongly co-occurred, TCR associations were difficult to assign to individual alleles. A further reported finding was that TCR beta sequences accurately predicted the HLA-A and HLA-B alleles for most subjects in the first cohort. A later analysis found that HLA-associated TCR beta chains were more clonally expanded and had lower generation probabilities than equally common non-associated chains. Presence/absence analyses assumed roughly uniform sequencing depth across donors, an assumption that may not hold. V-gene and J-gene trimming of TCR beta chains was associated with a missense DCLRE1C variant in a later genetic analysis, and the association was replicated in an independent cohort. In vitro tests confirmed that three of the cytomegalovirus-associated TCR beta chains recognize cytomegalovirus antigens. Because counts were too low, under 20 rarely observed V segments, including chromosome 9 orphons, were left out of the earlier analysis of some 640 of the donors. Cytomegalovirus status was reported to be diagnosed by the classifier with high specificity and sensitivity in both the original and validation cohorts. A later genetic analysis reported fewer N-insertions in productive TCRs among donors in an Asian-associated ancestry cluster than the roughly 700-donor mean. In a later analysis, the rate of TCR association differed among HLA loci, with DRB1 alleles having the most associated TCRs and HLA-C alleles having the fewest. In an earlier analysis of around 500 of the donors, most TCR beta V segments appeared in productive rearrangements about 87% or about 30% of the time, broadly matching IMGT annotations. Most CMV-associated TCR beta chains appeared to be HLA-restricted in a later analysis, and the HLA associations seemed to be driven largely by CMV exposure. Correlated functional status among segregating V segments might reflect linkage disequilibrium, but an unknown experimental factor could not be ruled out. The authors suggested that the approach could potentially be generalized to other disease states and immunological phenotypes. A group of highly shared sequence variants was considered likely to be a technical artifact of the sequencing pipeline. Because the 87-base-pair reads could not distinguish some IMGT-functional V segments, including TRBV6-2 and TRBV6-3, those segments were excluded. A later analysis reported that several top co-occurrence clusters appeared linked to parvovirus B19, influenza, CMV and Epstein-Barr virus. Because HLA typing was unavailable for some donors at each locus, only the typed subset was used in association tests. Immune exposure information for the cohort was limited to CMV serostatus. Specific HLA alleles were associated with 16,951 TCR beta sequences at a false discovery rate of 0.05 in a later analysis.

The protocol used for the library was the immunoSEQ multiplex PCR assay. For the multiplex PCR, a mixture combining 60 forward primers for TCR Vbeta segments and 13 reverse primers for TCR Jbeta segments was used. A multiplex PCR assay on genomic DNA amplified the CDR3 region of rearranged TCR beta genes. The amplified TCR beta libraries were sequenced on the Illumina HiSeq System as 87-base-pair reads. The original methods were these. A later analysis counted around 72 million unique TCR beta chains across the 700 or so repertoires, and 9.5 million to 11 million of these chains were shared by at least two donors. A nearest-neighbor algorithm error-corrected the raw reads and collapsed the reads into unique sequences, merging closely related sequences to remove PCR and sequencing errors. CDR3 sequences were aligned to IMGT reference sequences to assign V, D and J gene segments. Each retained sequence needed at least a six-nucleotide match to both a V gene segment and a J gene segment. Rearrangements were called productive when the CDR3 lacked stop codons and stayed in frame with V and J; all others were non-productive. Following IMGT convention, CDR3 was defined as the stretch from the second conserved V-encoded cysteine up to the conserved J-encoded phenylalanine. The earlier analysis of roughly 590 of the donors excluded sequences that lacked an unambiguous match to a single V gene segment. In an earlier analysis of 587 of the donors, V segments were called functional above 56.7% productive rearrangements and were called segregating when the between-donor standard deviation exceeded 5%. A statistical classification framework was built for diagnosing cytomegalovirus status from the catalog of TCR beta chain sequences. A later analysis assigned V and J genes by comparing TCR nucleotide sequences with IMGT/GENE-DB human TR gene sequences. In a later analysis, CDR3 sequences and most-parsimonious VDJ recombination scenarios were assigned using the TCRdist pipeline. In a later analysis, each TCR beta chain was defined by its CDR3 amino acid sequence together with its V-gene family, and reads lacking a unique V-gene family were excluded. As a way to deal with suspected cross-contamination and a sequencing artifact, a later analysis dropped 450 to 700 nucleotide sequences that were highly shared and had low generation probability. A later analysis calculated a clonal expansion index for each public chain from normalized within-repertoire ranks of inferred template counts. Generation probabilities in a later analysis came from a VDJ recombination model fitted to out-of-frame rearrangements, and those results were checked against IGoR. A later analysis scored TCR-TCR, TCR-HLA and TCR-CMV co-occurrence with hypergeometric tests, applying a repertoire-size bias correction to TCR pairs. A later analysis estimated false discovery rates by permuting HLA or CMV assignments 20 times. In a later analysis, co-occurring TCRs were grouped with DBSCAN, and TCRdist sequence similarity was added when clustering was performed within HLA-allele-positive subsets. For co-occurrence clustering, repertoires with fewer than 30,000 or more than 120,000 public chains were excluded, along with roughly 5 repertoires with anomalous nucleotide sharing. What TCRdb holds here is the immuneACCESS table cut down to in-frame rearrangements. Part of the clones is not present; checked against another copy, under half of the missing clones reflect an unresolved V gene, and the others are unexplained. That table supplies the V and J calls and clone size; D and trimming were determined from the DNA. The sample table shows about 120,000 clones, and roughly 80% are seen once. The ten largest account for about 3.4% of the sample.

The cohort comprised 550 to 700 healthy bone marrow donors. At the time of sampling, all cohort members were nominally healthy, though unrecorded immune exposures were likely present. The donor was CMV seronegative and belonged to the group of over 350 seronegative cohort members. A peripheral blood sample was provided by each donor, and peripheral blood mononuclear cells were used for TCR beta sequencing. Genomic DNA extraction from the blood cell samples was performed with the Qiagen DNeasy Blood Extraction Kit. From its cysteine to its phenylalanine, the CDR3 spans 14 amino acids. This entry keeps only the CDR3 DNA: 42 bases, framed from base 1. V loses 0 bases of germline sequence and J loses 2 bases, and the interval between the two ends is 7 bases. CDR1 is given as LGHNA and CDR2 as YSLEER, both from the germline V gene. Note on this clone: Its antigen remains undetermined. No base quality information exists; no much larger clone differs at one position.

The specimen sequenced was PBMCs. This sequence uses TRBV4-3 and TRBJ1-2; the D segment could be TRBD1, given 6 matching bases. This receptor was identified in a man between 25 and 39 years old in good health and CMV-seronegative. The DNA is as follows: TGCGCCAGCAGCCAAGATAGGGGGAACTATGGCTACACCTTC. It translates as CASSQDRGNYGYTF.